The 29 T cell receptor beta chains below come from one sample, sequenced in a study of graft-versus-host responses after intestinal transplantation. Libraries were prepared by immunoSEQ multiplex PCR; TCRdb keeps only in-frame clonotypes and omits some of them. The data contain 50,000 to 55,000 clones, roughly 90% of them seen just once; the ten biggest clones take up over 0.55%. These receptors have no known antigen. The input for sequencing was unstimulated CD4+ T cells sorted from spleen or lymph node cells, taken before transplant. The receptors originated from a human donor who was the organ donor for an intestinal transplant.

The chain recombines TRBV7-2 with TRBJ2-3; 9 bases align to TRBD2. Per the germline V gene, CDR1 is SGHTA and CDR2 is FQGNSA. V was pared by 2 bases and J by 0 bases, with 12 bases of the junction left unmatched. The CDR3 is 19 amino acids. In DNA form, the CDR3 reads TGTGCCAGCAGCTTATCTCCCGGGGCTAGCGGGATTAGCACAGATACGCAGTATTTT. Residues: CASSLSPGASGISTDTQYF.

This chain uses TRBV5-1 with TRBJ2-1; the D gene is possibly TRBD2 (6 bases). This CDR3 has 15 amino acids. The germline V and J ends were trimmed by 2 bases and 2 bases, with 11 bases remaining between them. Germline V gene sequence: CDR1 SGHRS, CDR2 YFSETQ. CDR3 nucleotides: TGCGCCAGCAGCTTTGGCGGGACCACCTACAATGAGCAGTTCTTC. Residues: CASSFGGTTYNEQFF. Drawing the rest from reference TRBV5-1 and TRBJ2-1, the complete variable domain is KAGVTQTPRYLIKTRGQQVTLSCSPISGHRSVSWYQQTPGQGLQFLFEYFSETQRNKGNFPGRFSGRQFSNSRSEMNVSTLELGDSALYLCASSFGGTTYNEQFFGPGTRLTVL.

This clone showed up just a few times. This chain uses TRBV5-4 with TRBJ2-5; 7 bases fit TRBD2. V lost 3 bases, J lost 1 base, and 3 bases stayed unmatched. Germline-derived CDR1 and CDR2 are SGHNT and YYREEE (reference sequence). This CDR3 is built from 14 residues. CDR3 in DNA: TGTGCCAGCAGCTCAACTAGCGCCCAAGAGACCCAGTACTTC. Its translation: CASSSTSAQETQYF.

J is TRBJ1-1 and V is TRBV5-1; D is ambiguous. Trimming took off 0 bases at V and 5 bases at J, with 14 bases between the two ends. The CDR3 has 15 residues. Germline CDR1 reads SGHRS; CDR2 reads YFSETQ. CDR3 bases: TGCGCCAGCAGCTTGGCCGGGAGGGAGACGACTGAAGCTTTCTTT. It translates to CASSLAGRETTEAFF.

The genes are TRBV5-1 and TRBJ2-5; possible D gene TRBD2, 5 bases. The CDR3 loop spans 16 amino acids. With 4 bases removed from V and 5 bases from J, the gap between germline ends came to 21 bases. Germline V gene lookup returns CDR1 SGHRS and CDR2 YFSETQ. The CDR3 DNA reads TGCGCCAGCAGCAAAAAAGGCGGCGCCCGAGGGGAGACCCAGTACTTC. This gives the protein CASSKKGGARGETQYF.

This clone has just one count. The gene calls are TRBV19 and TRBJ2-4; D is ambiguous. Trimming removed 6 bases at V and 1 base at J, with 10 bases between. The CDR3 contains 14 residues. Germline assignment: CDR1 LNHDA and CDR2 SQIVND (reference sequence). CDR3 bases: TGTGCCAGTAGGCCACAGCTTGCCAAAAACATTCAGTACTTC. It translates to CASRPQLAKNIQYF.

The chain uses TRBV6-5 and TRBJ2-2; D perhaps matches TRBD2 (7 bases). Germline values: CDR1 MNHEY, CDR2 SVGAGI. The V end lost 6 bases, the J end lost 5 bases, and 16 bases lay between the germline ends. The CDR3 extends over 15 amino acids. The CDR3 loop is CASRTGGSRTGELFF. DNA of the CDR3: TGTGCCAGCAGAACGGGGGGCAGTCGGACCGGGGAGCTGTTTTTT.

This chain connects TRBV19 to TRBJ1-5; the D gene is possibly TRBD1 (6 bases). The germline V and J ends were trimmed by 9 bases and 7 bases, with 16 bases remaining between them. The germline V gene has CDR1 LNHDA and CDR2 SQIVND (reference sequence). The CDR3 extends over 13 amino acids. In nucleotides, the CDR3 is TGTGCCAGCACTATACAACAGGGCCAGCCCCAGCATTTT. It codes for CASTIQQGQPQHF.

The V gene is TRBV11-2, the J gene TRBJ2-7; 9 nucleotides align to TRBD1. The V and J ends lost 5 bases and 3 bases, in that order; junction bases with no gene match: 8. The CDR3 loop spans 15 amino acids. Germline loops: CDR1 SGHAT, CDR2 FQNNGV. The CDR3: CASSRLPGQGYEQYF. DNA for the CDR3: TGTGCCAGCAGCCGACTCCCGGGACAGGGCTACGAGCAGTACTTC.

The CDR3 region has the DNA TGTGCCAGCAGTTCCCAGAACACTGAAGCTTTCTTT. Translated: CASSSQNTEAFF. V is TRBV28 and J is TRBJ1-1; D gene unclear. This CDR3 has 12 amino acids. In germline, CDR1 is MDHEN, CDR2 SYDVKM. The V end was cut by 4 bases, the J end by 1 base, with 4 bases between.

The chain carries TRBV19 and TRBJ2-7; TRBD1 matches 11 bases. The CDR3 contains 13 residues. In germline, CDR1 is LNHDA, CDR2 SQIVND (reference sequence). V was pared by 10 bases and J by 5 bases, with 7 bases of the junction left unmatched. The CDR3 DNA reads TGTGCCACCCGGACAGGGGGCGGCCACGAGCAGTACTTC. It codes for CATRTGGGHEQYF.

The J gene is TRBJ1-2, the V gene TRBV28; TRBD1 aligns across 7 bases. The trim removed 1 base at V and 3 bases at J, leaving 8 bases unmatched. The germline V gene has CDR1 MDHEN and CDR2 SYDVKM. CDR3 length: 16 amino acids. The CDR3 nucleotides read TGTGCCAGCAGTTTATCCGCCAGGGGGTTTGACTATGGCTACACCTTC. Residues: CASSLSARGFDYGYTF.

Only one count was recorded for this clone. The chain joins TRBV6-6 to TRBJ2-1, with 9 positions matching TRBD1. J lost 10 bases, V lost 2 bases, and 12 bases had no gene match. The CDR3 contains 16 residues. Germline V lookup: CDR1 MNHNY, CDR2 SVGAGI (reference sequence). CDR3 sequence: CASSYGRDRASREQFF. The DNA for the CDR3 is TGTGCCAGCAGTTACGGACGGGACAGGGCTTCTCGCGAGCAGTTCTTC.

V is TRBV5-1 and J is TRBJ1-5; D uncertain. The CDR3 sequence is 12 residues long. Trimming pared 4 bases from V and 9 bases from J, leaving 11 bases between. CDR1 SGHRS and CDR2 YFSETQ come from the germline V gene. CDR3 sequence: CASSPGEGPQHF. The DNA for the CDR3 is TGCGCCAGCAGCCCCGGAGAGGGGCCCCAGCATTTT.

The V and J genes are TRBV5-1 and TRBJ2-7, with a tentative D call TRBD2 (5 bases). V lost 5 bases and J 4 bases, leaving 13 bases between the germline ends. This CDR3 is built from 13 residues. Germline V CDR1 and CDR2: SGHRS, YFSETQ. The CDR3, as DNA: TGCGCCAGCAGTTCCGGACTGGGTTACGAGCAGTACTTC. Residues: CASSSGLGYEQYF.

The V and J genes are TRBV7-6 and TRBJ2-2; 11 nucleotides align to TRBD2. The CDR3 has 15 residues. V lost 1 base to trimming and J lost 6 bases; unmatched junction nucleotides: 1. The V gene's germline CDR1 is SGHVS and CDR2 FNYEAQ. The chain's CDR3 is CASSLELAGAGELFF. The DNA of the CDR3 is TGTGCCAGCAGCTTAGAACTAGCGGGAGCCGGGGAGCTGTTTTTT.

The rearrangement joins TRBV19 to TRBJ2-5, with 14 bases matching TRBD2. J gave up 7 bases and V 5 bases, and 9 bases lay outside the gene matches. The CDR3 is 16 residues long. Germline CDR1 LNHDA, CDR2 SQIVND (reference sequence). The CDR3 DNA sequence: TGTGCCAGTAGTGAGCCGGGACTAGCGGGAGTTGTGACCCAGTACTTC. Protein: CASSEPGLAGVVTQYF.

V gene TRBV9 combines with J gene TRBJ2-6, with 11 bases identical to TRBD1. Unmatched junction bases numbered 7, after V lost 0 bases and J lost 2 bases. The CDR3 sequence is 19 residues long. Germline CDR1 and CDR2: SGDLS and YYNGEE. The chain's CDR3 is CASSVGRGQGVPGANVLTF. The CDR3, as DNA: TGTGCCAGCAGCGTAGGAAGGGGACAGGGGGTCCCTGGGGCCAACGTCCTGACTTTC. Full variable domain (remainder filled in from reference TRBV9 and TRBJ2-6): DSGVTQTPKHLITATGQRVTLRCSPRSGDLSVYWYQQSLDQGLQFLIQYYNGEERAKGNILERFSAQQFPDLHSELNLSSLELGDSALYFCASSVGRGQGVPGANVLTFGAGSRLTVL.

CDR3 sequence: CASSQVGKANYGYTF. The CDR3 region has the DNA TGCGCCAGCAGCCAAGTGGGCAAAGCTAACTATGGCTACACCTTC. V is TRBV4-1 and J is TRBJ1-2; no clear D. Germline V lookup: CDR1 MGHRA, CDR2 YSYEKL. This CDR3 is built from 15 residues. Trimming shortened V by 1 base and J by 0 bases, and 9 bases separated the two germline ends.

In the case of this clone: This same CDR3 is encoded by further DNA sequences in the sample. This chain connects TRBV2 to TRBJ2-1; 10 nucleotides line up with TRBD2. This CDR3 spans 16 amino acids. From germline, CDR1 is SNHLY and CDR2 FYNNEI. Trimming cost V 0 bases and J 6 bases; bases outside gene matches: 5. The chain's CDR3 is CASSEARLAGVNEQFF. The CDR3 DNA is TGTGCCAGCAGTGAAGCCAGGCTAGCGGGGGTCAATGAGCAGTTCTTC.

J is TRBJ1-2 and V is TRBV30; no clear D. V lost 2 bases, J lost 8 bases, and 15 bases lay in between. Germline CDR1 and CDR2: GTSNPN and SVGIG (reference sequence). CDR3 length: 13 amino acids. Written as DNA, the CDR3 is TGTGCCTGGAGTACCTCGACCGCGGGGGGCTACACCTTC. Protein sequence: CAWSTSTAGGYTF.

The gene calls are TRBV10-3 and TRBJ2-7; 11 bases line up with TRBD2. Germline V gene data show CDR1 as ENHRY and CDR2 as SYGVKD. V was pared by 2 bases and J by 2 bases, with 8 bases of the junction left unmatched. The CDR3 contains 17 residues. The CDR3 here is CAISESMGLAETYEQYF. Here the CDR3 DNA reads TGTGCCATCAGTGAGAGTATGGGACTAGCGGAAACCTACGAGCAGTACTTC.

The chain employs TRBV28 and TRBJ2-7; D might be TRBD1 (5 bases). The CDR3 spans 16 residues. The V end was cut by 3 bases, the J end by 1 base, with 16 bases between. Germline V gene lookup returns CDR1 MDHEN and CDR2 SYDVKM. DNA for the CDR3: TGTGCCAGCAGTTTGTCCGTCCCCCAGGGATCCTACGAGCAGTACTTC. Translated: CASSLSVPQGSYEQYF.

V is TRBV28 and J is TRBJ1-2, with TRBD1 matching over 7 bases. Germline V CDR1 and CDR2: MDHEN, SYDVKM. This CDR3 has 16 residues. Losses at the gene ends were 6 bases for V and 6 bases for J; bases not matched to a gene: 16. The CDR3 sequence: CASSQQPPQGPHGYTF. Written as DNA, the CDR3 is TGTGCCAGCAGCCAACAACCGCCACAGGGGCCTCATGGCTACACCTTC.

The gene calls are TRBV6-1 and TRBJ2-7; D is perhaps TRBD1 (6 bases). The CDR3 sequence is 13 residues long. Germline lookup yields CDR1 MNHNS and CDR2 SASEGT. The ends were cut back, 8 bases at V and 0 bases at J, with 11 bases in the middle. The DNA for the CDR3 is TGTGCCAGCGCTGACAGGCCCTCCTACGAGCAGTACTTC. This encodes CASADRPSYEQYF.

This clone was seen only once. This chain connects TRBV5-6 to TRBJ2-1; weak D call: TRBD1 (6 bases). Trimming cost V 1 base and J 5 bases, with 16 bases left between them. In germline, CDR1 is SGHDT, CDR2 YYEEEE. This CDR3 spans 16 amino acids. The CDR3 DNA is TGTGCCAGCAGCTTGAGGGGTAACAGGGTGGACAATGAGCAGTTCTTC. Its protein is CASSLRGNRVDNEQFF.

The rearrangement joins TRBV25-1 to TRBJ2-2; 8 nucleotides match TRBD1. CDR3 length: 16 amino acids. The J segment lost 7 bases and the V segment lost 4 bases, leaving 11 bases of the junction unmatched. Per germline, CDR1 MGHDK and CDR2 SYGVNS. Here the CDR3 reads CASSGWLDRANGELFF. The CDR3 coding sequence is TGTGCCAGCAGTGGGTGGCTGGACAGGGCCAACGGGGAGCTGTTTTTT.

This chain connects TRBV10-2 to TRBJ2-3; 7 nucleotides match TRBD2. The V segment lost 7 bases and the J segment 0 bases; nucleotides outside the gene matches: 4. Germline V gene data show CDR1 as WSHSY and CDR2 as SAAADI. The CDR3 is made up of 14 amino acids. CDR3 coding DNA: TGCGCCAGCAAGGGAGGGTTGAGCACAGATACGCAGTATTTT. Translation: CASKGGLSTDTQYF.

The rearrangement joins TRBV7-8 to TRBJ2-3; D ambiguous. The ends were cut back, 5 bases at V and 6 bases at J, with 21 bases in the middle. The CDR3 totals 16 residues. CDR1 is SGHVS and CDR2 is FQNEAQ in the germline V gene. CDR3 region: CASSPAHPGPQDTQYF. In nucleotides, the CDR3 is TGTGCCAGCAGCCCGGCACATCCGGGTCCTCAGGATACGCAGTATTTT.